These 5 T cell receptor beta chains originate from one sample sequenced in a study of blood T cells in healthy people across ages. Using a J-beta primer mix together with a sample-barcoded 5' primer, a second PCR was run for roughly 6 to 12 cycles. Each CDR3 protein gets one entry after TCRdb re-called the 5' RACE reads with MiXCR. The sample has some 760,000 distinct CDR3 sequences, roughly 25% seen once. These data were also reused for a study on T cells of mothers and their children.

The specimen was blood. All receptors derive from a boy younger than 18 in good health.

V usage is TRBV4-3 and J usage is TRBJ2-5; D remains ambiguous. Matching the DNA end better, TRBJ2-7 makes the J call doubtful. CDR3 size: 15 residues. In germline, CDR1 is LGHNA, CDR2 YSLEER. CDR3 residues: CASSQGWAGSYEQYF. DNA of the CDR3: TGCGCCAGCAGCCAAGGGTGGGCCGGCTCCTACGAGCAGTACTTC.

Only a few counts were recorded for this clonotype. This rearrangement joins TRBV12-3 or TRBV12-4 to TRBJ1-4; 7 bases line up with TRBD1. The CDR3 sequence is 14 residues long. J was trimmed by 7 bases and V by 6 bases; bases with no gene match: 8. DNA of the CDR3: TGTGCCAGCAGCCCGGCCAGGGGGTTTGAAAAACTGTTTTTT. Translating it yields CASSPARGFEKLFF.

The sample holds a few counts of this clonotype. The rearrangement uses TRBV20-1 and TRBJ2-1, with D perhaps matching TRBD2 (5 bases). Germline values: CDR1 DFQATT, CDR2 SNEGSKA (reference sequence). The CDR3 spans 13 residues. V gave up 5 bases and J gave up 7 bases, with 15 bases separating them. CDR3 DNA sequence: TGCAGTGCTGTACGCCTGGGAGCAAATGAGCAGTTCTTC. Translating it yields CSAVRLGANEQFF.

This clonotype showed up just a few times. The gene calls are TRBV7-9 and TRBJ2-7, with D unclear. Judging by the DNA end, TRBJ2-5 fits better; the J call may be wrong. The CDR3 length is 13 residues. From germline, CDR1 is SEHNR and CDR2 FQNEAQ (reference sequence). The CDR3 DNA follows: TGTGCCAGCGCGAGGCGTATTGGAGAGACCCAGTACTTC. Its protein product is CASARRIGETQYF.

This clonotype occurred a few times. The rearrangement uses TRBV3-1 and TRBJ1-4; D is perhaps TRBD1 (5 bases). V dropped 4 bases and J dropped 8 bases, with 20 bases sitting between them. Germline-derived CDR1 and CDR2 are LGHDT and YNNKEL (reference sequence). This CDR3 spans 16 amino acids. CDR3 residues: CASSRNTGGGREKLFF. DNA of the CDR3: TGTGCCAGCAGCCGCAATACGGGGGGAGGAAGAGAAAAACTGTTTTTT.